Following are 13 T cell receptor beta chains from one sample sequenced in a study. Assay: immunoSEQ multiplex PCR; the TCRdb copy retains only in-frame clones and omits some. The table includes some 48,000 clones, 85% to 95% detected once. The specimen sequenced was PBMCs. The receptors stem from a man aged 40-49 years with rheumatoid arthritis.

The CDR3 sequence is CASSGRASGGETQYF. The CDR3 DNA is TGTGCCAGCAGCGGACGTGCTAGCGGGGGGGAGACCCAGTACTTC. The chain employs TRBV3-1 (or the pseudogene TRBV3-2) and TRBJ2-5, with TRBD2 identical over 11 bases. Germline trimming cut 5 bases from V and 5 bases from J; bases unmatched to any gene: 7. The CDR3 length is 15 residues. The germline gives CDR1 LGHDT, CDR2 YNNKEL (reference sequence).

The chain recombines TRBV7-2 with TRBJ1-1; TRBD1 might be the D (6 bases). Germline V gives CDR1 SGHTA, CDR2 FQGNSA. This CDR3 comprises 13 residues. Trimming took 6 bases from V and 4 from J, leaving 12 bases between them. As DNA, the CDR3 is TGTGCCAGCAGGCTTAGGACAGTCACTGAAGCTTTCTTT. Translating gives CASRLRTVTEAFF.

This chain's CDR3 is CASRRTGDPFQPQHF. In DNA, the CDR3 is TGTGCCAGCAGACGGACAGGGGATCCGTTTCAGCCCCAGCATTTT. V is TRBV28 and J is TRBJ1-5; TRBD1 aligns across 9 bases. V lost 6 bases to trimming and J lost 6 bases; unmatched junction nucleotides: 9. This CDR3 comprises 15 residues. Germline lookup yields CDR1 MDHEN and CDR2 SYDVKM.

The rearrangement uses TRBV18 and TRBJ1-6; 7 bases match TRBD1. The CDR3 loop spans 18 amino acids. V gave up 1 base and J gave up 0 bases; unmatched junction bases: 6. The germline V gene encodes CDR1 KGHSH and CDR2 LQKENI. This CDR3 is CASSPRDSQSSYNSPLHF. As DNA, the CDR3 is TGTGCCAGCTCACCACGGGACAGCCAGAGCTCCTATAATTCACCCCTCCACTTT.

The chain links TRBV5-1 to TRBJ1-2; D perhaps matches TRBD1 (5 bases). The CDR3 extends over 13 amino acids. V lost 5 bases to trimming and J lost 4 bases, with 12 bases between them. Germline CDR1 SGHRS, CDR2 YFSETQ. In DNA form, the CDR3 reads TGCGCCAGCAGTTATGACAGCTTCTATGGCTACACCTTC. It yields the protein CASSYDSFYGYTF.

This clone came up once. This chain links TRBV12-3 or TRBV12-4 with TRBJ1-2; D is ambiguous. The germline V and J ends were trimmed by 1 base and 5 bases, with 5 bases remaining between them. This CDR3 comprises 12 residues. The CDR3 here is CASSLGVYGYTF. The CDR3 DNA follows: TGTGCCAGCAGTTTAGGTGTGTATGGCTACACCTTC.

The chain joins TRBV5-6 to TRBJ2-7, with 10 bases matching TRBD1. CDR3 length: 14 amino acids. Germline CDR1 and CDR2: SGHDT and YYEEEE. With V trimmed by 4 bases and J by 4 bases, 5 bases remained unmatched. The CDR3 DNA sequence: TGTGCCAGCAGCCCGGACAGGGGGGCGTACGAGCAGTACTTC. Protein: CASSPDRGAYEQYF.

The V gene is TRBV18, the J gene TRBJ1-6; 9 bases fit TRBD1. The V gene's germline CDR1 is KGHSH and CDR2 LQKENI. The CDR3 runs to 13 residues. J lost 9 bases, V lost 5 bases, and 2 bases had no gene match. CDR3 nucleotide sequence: TGTGCCAGCTCAGCGGACAGGGGTTCACCCCTCCACTTT. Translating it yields CASSADRGSPLHF. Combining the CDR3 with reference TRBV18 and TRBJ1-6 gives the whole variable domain NAGVMQNPRHLVRRRGQEARLRCSPMKGHSHVYWYRQLPEEGLKFMVYLQKENIIDESGMPKERFSAEFPKEGPSILRIQQVVRGDSAAYFCASSADRGSPLHFGNGTRLTVT.

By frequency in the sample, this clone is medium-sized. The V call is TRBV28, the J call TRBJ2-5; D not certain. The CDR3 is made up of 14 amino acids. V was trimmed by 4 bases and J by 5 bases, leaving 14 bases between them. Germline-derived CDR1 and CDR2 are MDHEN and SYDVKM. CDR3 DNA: TGTGCCAGCAGTTCTCTTAAACTGGAGGAGACCCAGTACTTC. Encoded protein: CASSSLKLEETQYF.

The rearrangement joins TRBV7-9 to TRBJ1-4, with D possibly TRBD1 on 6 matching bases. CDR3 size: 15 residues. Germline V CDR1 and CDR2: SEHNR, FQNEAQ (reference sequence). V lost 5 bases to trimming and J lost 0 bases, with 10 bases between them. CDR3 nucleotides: TGTGCCAGCAGCCTGGACAGCCCAACTAATGAAAAACTGTTTTTT. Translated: CASSLDSPTNEKLFF.

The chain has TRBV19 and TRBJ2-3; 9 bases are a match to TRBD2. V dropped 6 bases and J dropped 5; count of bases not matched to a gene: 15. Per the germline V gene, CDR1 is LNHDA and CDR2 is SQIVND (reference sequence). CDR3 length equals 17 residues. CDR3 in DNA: TGTGCCAGTAGCAACGTGGTGGCGGGAGGGCGTCAAGATACGCAGTATTTT. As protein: CASSNVVAGGRQDTQYF.

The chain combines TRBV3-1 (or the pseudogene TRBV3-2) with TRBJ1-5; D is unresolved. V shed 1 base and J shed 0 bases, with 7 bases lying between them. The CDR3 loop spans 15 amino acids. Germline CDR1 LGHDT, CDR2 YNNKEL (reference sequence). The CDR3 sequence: CASSQASYSNQPQHF. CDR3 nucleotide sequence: TGTGCCAGCAGCCAAGCATCTTATAGCAATCAGCCCCAGCATTTT.

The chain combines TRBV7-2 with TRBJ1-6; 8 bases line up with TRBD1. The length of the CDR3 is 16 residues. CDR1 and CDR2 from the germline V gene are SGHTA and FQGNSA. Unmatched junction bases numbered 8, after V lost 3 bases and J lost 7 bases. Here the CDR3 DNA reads TGTGCCAGCAGCTTCGAGACAGGGGCCGGAAATTCACCCCTCCACTTT. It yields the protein CASSFETGAGNSPLHF.